This T cell receptor (beta chain) was captured in a study of cytomegalovirus exposure and HLA in healthy donors. The study ran its PCR with 60 Vbeta and 13 Jbeta primers. Sequencing used immunoSEQ multiplex PCR; TCRdb keeps in-frame clones, though not all of them. The sample holds 150,000 to 200,000 clones, about 81% seen once. J gave up 4 bases and V 3 bases, and 7 bases lay outside the gene matches. This CDR3 is built from 14 residues. Germline CDR1 SGHNT, CDR2 YYREEE (reference sequence). This clone has only one observation. The clonotype comes from a man between 18 and 35 years old in good health and CMV-seronegative. This chain links TRBV5-4 with TRBJ2-7, with 7 bases aligning to TRBD2. Sequencing was performed on PBMCs. This CDR3 reads CASSSGTTPYEQYF. CDR3 nucleotide sequence: TGTGCCAGCAGCTCCGGGACTACGCCTTACGAGCAGTACTTC.